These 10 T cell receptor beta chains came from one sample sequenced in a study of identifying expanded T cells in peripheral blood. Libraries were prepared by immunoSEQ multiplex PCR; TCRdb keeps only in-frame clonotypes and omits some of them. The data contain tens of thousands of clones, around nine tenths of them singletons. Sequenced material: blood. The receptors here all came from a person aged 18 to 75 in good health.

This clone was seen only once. The CDR3 sequence: CASSLVPQDTQYF. Written as DNA, the CDR3 is TGTGCCAGCAGCTTAGTCCCCCAAGATACGCAGTATTTT. This chain joins TRBV11-3 and TRBJ2-3; D gene ambiguous. In germline, CDR1 is SGHNT, CDR2 YENEEA. The ends were cut back, 1 base at V and 5 bases at J, with 7 bases in the middle. This CDR3 has 13 residues.

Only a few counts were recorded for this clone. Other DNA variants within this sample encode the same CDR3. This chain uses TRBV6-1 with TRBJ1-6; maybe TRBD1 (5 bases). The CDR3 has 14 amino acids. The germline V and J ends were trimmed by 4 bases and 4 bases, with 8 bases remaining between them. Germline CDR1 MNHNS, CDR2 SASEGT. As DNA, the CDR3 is TGTGCCAGCAGTGCGGGACCTTATAATTCACCCCTCCACTTT. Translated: CASSAGPYNSPLHF.

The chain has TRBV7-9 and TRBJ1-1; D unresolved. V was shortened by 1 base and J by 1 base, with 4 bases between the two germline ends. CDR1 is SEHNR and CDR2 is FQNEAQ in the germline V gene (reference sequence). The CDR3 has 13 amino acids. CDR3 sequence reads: CASSLEPNTEAFF. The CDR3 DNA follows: TGTGCCAGCAGCTTAGAACCGAACACTGAAGCTTTCTTT.

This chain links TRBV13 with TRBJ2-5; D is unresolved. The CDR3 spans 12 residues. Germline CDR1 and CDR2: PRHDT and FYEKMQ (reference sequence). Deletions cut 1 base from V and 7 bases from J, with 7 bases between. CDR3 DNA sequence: TGTGCCAGCAGCTTAGCGTCAAGGACCCAGTACTTC. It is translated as CASSLASRTQYF.

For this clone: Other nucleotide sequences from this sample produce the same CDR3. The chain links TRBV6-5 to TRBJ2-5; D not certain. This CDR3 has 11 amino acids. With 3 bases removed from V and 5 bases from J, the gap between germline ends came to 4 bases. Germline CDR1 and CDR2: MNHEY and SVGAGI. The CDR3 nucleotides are TGTGCCAGCAGTTATAGGGAGACCCAGTACTTC. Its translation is CASSYRETQYF.

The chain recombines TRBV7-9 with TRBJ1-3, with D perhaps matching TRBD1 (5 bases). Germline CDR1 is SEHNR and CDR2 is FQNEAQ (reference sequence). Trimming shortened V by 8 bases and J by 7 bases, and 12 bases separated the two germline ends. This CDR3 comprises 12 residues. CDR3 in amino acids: CASVRRGNTIYF. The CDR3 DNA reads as TGTGCCAGCGTTCGACGGGGGAACACCATATATTTT.

The CDR3 DNA is TGCGCCAGCAGCTTGGCCCCCTGGACAGGGGCCCACGAGCAGTACTTC. It translates to CASSLAPWTGAHEQYF. The chain uses TRBV5-1 and TRBJ2-7; TRBD1 matches at 9 bases. V dropped 0 bases and J dropped 5; count of bases not matched to a gene: 9. CDR3 size: 16 residues. In germline, CDR1 is SGHRS, CDR2 YFSETQ.

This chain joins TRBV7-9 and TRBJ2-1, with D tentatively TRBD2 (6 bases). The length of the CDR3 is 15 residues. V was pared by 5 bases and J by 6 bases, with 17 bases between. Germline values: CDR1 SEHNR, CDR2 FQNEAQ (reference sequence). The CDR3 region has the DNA TGTGCCAGCAGCCCTTGGGAGGTAAAGGGCAATGAGCAGTTCTTC. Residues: CASSPWEVKGNEQFF.

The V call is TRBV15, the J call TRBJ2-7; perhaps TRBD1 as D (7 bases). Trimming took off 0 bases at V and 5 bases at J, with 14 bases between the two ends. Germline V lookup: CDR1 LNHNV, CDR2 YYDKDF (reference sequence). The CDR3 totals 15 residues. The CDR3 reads CATSRDGGTEDEQYF. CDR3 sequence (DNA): TGTGCCACCAGCAGAGATGGGGGGACAGAAGACGAGCAGTACTTC.

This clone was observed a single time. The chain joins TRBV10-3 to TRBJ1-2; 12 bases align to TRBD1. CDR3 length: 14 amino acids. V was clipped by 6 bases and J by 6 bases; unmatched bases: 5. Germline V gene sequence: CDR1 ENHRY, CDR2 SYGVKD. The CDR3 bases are TGTGCCATCAGCGGGACAGGGGGCTTGGATGGCTACACCTTC. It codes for CAISGTGGLDGYTF.